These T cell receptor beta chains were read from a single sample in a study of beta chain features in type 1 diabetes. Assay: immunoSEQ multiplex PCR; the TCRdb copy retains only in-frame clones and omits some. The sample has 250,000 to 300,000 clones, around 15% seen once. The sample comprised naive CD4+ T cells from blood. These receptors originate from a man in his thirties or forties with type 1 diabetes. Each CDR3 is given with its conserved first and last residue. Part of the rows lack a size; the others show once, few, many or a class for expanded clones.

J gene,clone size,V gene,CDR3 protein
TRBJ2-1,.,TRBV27,CASKPLGEEQFF
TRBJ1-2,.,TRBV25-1,CASSAPDRGVEGYTF
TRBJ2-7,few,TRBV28,CASSGSYEQYF
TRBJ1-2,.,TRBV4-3,CASSQDREYYTF
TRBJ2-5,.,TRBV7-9,CASSWTALETQYF
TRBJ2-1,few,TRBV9,CASSVRLAGAEEQFF
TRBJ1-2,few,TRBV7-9,CASSLEDRGYGYTF
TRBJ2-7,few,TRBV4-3,CASSQHLKPTGVSDEQYF
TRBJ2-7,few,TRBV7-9,CASSRGTVRYEQYF
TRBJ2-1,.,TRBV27,CATLSGRAGNNEQFF
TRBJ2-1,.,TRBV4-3,CASSPYEYNEQFF
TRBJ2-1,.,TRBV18,CASSVTGSTGNEQFF
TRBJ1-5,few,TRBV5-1,CASSVGTGSSNQPQHF
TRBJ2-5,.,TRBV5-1,CASSWSDREPKETQYF
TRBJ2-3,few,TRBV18,CASSPTEPFGDTQYF
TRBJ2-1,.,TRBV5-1,CASSFFGEEQFF
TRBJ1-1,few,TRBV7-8,CASSYTGTTEAFF
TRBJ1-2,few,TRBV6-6,CASSPTRGVANYGYTF
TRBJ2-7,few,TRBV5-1,CASSSVTSGGYEQYF
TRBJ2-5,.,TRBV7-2,CASSLALQETQYF
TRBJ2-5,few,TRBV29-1,CSVEDGFLTQYF
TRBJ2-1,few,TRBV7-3,CASSLRGNEQFF
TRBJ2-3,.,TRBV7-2,CASSSHSGPDTQYF
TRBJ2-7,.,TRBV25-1,CASSDQGYEQYF
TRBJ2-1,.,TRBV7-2,CASSARTAWSYNEQFF
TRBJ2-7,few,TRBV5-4,CASSQNSQEQYF
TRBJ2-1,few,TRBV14,CASSPGLAAAYNEQFF
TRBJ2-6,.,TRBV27,CASSRLHRAGGPLSGANVLTF
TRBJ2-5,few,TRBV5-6,CASSFQGGETQYF
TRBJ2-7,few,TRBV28,CASSLTSGTNEQYF
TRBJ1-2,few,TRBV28,CASTYGGGGYTF
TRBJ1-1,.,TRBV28,CASSRQAFITEAFF
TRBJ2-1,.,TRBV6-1,CASDLASSYNEQFF
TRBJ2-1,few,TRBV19,CASSSDRTWSEQFF
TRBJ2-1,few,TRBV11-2,CASSIGTGANEQFF
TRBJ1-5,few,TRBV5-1,CASSVRQGDQPQHF
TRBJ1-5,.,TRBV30,CAWNRGADQPQHF
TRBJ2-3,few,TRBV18,CASSPRAGMGTQYF
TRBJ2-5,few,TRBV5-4,CASNRGTGNNQETQYF
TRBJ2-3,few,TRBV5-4,CASSLQGLHSTDTQYF
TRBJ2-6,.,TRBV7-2,CASSLGRHHAVSGANVLTF
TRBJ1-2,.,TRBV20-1,CSAKDRVGYTF
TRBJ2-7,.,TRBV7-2,CASSSPGRGSYEQYF
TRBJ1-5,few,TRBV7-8,CASSFHDRSNQPQHF
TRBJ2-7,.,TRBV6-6,CASSRDRGLTYEQYF
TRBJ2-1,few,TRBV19,CASSAGLAGVNEQFF
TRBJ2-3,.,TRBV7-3,CASSSSTDTQYF
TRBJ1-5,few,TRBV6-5,CASSPDSVNQPQHF